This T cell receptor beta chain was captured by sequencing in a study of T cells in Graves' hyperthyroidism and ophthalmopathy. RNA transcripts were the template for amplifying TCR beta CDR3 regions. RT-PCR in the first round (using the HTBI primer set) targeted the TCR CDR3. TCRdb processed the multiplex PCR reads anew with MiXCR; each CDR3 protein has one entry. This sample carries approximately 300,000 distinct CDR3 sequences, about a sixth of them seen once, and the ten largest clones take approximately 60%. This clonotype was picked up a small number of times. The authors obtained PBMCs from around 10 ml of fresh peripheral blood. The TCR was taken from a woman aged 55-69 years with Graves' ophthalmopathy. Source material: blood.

The chain's CDR3 is CASSETGGADEAFF. The CDR3 DNA sequence: TGTGCCAGCAGTGAAACAGGGGGCGCGGATGAAGCTTTCTTT. The chain couples TRBV25-1 to TRBJ1-1; 9 bases are a match to TRBD1. V gave up 2 bases and J gave up 7 bases; unmatched junction bases: 5. The germline V gene has CDR1 MGHDK and CDR2 SYGVNS. This CDR3 is 14 amino acids long. Full variable domain (missing parts from reference TRBV25-1 and TRBJ1-1): EADIYQTPRYLVIGTGKKITLECSQTMGHDKMYWYQQDPGMELHLIHYSYGVNSTEKGDLSSESTVSRIRTEHFPLTLESARPSHTSQYLCASSETGGADEAFFGQGTRLTVV.